This entry features one TCR beta chain sequence. The antigen remains unidentified. Amplified TCR beta CDR3 regions derived from RNA transcripts. In the first-round RT-PCR of the TCR CDR3, the HTBI primer set was used. TCRdb recomputed calls from the multiplex PCR reads with MiXCR, one row per CDR3 protein. The data show more than 500,000 distinct CDR3 sequences, 40% to 50% seen once. There are 13 residues in the CDR3. Per germline, CDR1 DFQATT and CDR2 SNEGSKA (reference sequence). J was trimmed by 7 bases and V by 7 bases; bases with no gene match: 8. The sample comes from a study of T cells in Graves' hyperthyroidism and ophthalmopathy. Overall study results and limits: In blood, most of the thyroid clonotypes expanded above 0.001 were also present. It was a median around 6 months before onset that the model predicted ophthalmopathy.

Sequences were obtained from peripheral blood or thyroid tissue (not recorded which). J is TRBJ1-5 and V is TRBV20-1, with TRBD1 matching 9 bases. The TCR comes from an adult woman with Graves' disease, either hyperthyroidism or ophthalmopathy (not recorded which). The CDR3: CSVSGQGDQPQHF. The CDR3 bases are TGCAGTGTCTCGGGACAGGGCGACCAGCCCCAGCATTTT.